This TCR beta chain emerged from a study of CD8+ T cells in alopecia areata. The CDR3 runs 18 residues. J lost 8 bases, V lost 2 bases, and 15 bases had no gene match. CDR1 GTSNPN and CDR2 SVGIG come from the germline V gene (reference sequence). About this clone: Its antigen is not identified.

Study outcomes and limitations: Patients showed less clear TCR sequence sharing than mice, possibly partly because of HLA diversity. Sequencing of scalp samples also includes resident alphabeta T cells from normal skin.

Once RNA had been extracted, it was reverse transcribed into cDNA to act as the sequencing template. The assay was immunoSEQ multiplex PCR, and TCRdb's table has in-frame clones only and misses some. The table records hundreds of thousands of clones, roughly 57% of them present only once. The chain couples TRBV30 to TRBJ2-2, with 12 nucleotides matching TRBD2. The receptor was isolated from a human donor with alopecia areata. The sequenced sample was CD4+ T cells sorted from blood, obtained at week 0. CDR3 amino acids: CAWSPTLTSGRSPGELFF. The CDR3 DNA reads TGTGCCTGGAGTCCCACTTTGACTAGCGGGAGAAGTCCGGGGGAGCTGTTTTTT.